This paragraph covers one T cell receptor beta chain sequence. Original analysis: Estimates of nucleated cell counts were drawn from the amplification of reference gene primers. TCRdb's table, derived via immunoSEQ multiplex PCR, lists solely in-frame clones and lacks some. V, J and clone size are taken as reported in that table, and D and trimming were inferred from the DNA itself. The sample lists about 230,000 clones, 80% to 90% occurring once. These data originate in a study of blood T cell repertoires in COVID-19. The ends were cut back, 2 bases at V and 4 bases at J, with 12 bases in the middle. The germline gives CDR1 MDHEN, CDR2 SYDVKM. The CDR3 consists of 15 residues.

The chain is built from TRBV28 and TRBJ1-5; tentatively, D is TRBD1 (5 bases). The clonotype originates from a man in his fifties with COVID-19, enrolled during active disease. Sequenced sample: peripheral blood. The CDR3 protein is CASSLLSQGNQPQHF. CDR3 DNA: TGTGCCAGCAGTTTACTTTCTCAGGGTAATCAGCCCCAGCATTTT.